These 25 T cell receptor beta chains were sequenced from one sample in a study of T cells after yellow fever vaccination. TCRdb processed the 5' RACE reads anew with MiXCR; each CDR3 protein has one entry. Among about 330,000 distinct CDR3 sequences listed, 4.1% were seen once. The sequences come from PBMCs, collected 5 days after the yellow fever booster vaccination. Receptors were obtained from a man between 18 and 29 years old who received the YFV17D yellow fever vaccine.

This chain connects TRBV6-5 to TRBJ2-2, with a tentative D call TRBD2 (5 bases). The ends were cut back, 4 bases at V and 4 bases at J, with 13 bases in the middle. CDR1 MNHEY and CDR2 SVGAGI come from the germline V gene. This CDR3 contains 15 residues. DNA for the CDR3: TGTGCCAGCAGTTCGGCTAGCCCAAGCACCGGGGAGCTGTTTTTT. Its protein is CASSSASPSTGELFF.

This chain uses TRBV12-3 or TRBV12-4 with TRBJ1-2; TRBD1 agrees at 7 bases. This CDR3 is built from 16 residues. V lost 0 bases to trimming and J lost 3 bases; unmatched junction nucleotides: 7. The CDR3 reads CASSLAPGQIDYGYTF. The CDR3 nucleotides read TGTGCCAGCAGTTTAGCGCCGGGACAGATCGACTATGGCTACACCTTC.

This clonotype was counted a few times. The V and J genes are TRBV7-9 and TRBJ1-1; D is ambiguous. Germline CDR1 reads SEHNR; CDR2 reads FQNEAQ (reference sequence). V lost 1 base and J lost 11, with 8 bases in between. This CDR3 contains 11 residues. CDR3 sequence: CASSLGELAFF. The CDR3 DNA reads TGTGCCAGCAGCTTAGGCGAACTGGCTTTCTTT.

This clonotype came up many times. The chain couples TRBV7-2 to TRBJ1-5; D ambiguous. Germline V gene data show CDR1 as SGHTA and CDR2 as FQGNSA. Deletions cut 4 bases from V and 7 bases from J, with 14 bases between. The CDR3 spans 14 residues. The CDR3: CASSYGRPEQPQHF. Here the CDR3 DNA reads TGTGCCAGCAGCTACGGACGCCCAGAACAGCCCCAGCATTTT.

Many counts were recorded for this clonotype. This rearrangement joins TRBV18 to TRBJ2-5; 7 bases are shared with TRBD2. Germline V gene lookup returns CDR1 KGHSH and CDR2 LQKENI. This CDR3 has 11 residues. With V trimmed by 2 bases and J by 10 bases, 1 base remained unmatched. CDR3 loop: CASSPGEGQYF. In nucleotides, the CDR3 is TGTGCCAGCTCACCAGGGGAGGGCCAGTACTTC.

The V call is TRBV6-1, the J call TRBJ2-3, with D tentatively TRBD2 (6 bases). The CDR3 runs 16 residues. Between the trimmed V and J ends, which lost 8 bases and 0 bases, there was a span of 18 bases. The germline CDR1 and CDR2 sequences are MNHNS and SASEGT. The CDR3 nucleotides are TGTGCCAGCGAACGCAACGGGGGTCGTAGCACAGATACGCAGTATTTT. It is translated as CASERNGGRSTDTQYF.

This clonotype was counted at least ten times. The rearrangement links TRBV7-9 to TRBJ1-6; the D is unclear. Germline V CDR1 and CDR2: SEHNR, FQNEAQ (reference sequence). CDR3 length equals 14 residues. Trimming left V 5 bases short and J 5 bases short, with 10 bases between. The CDR3 DNA reads TGTGCCAGCAGCCTCGGACCAAATAATTCACCCCTCCACTTT. Its translation: CASSLGPNNSPLHF.

Ten or more counts support this clonotype. The gene calls are TRBV9 and TRBJ2-1; 8 nucleotides align to TRBD2. CDR3 length: 20 amino acids. The V segment lost 5 bases and the J segment 8 bases; nucleotides outside the gene matches: 27. Germline assignment: CDR1 SGDLS and CDR2 YYNGEE. The CDR3 DNA sequence: TGTGCCAGCAGTCTCGGGATATTGGTGGCTAGCGGGTCTGCTACGGATGAGCAGTTCTTC. Amino acid sequence: CASSLGILVASGSATDEQFF.

J is TRBJ1-6 and V is TRBV10-3; no reliable D call. The CDR3 is 14 residues long. Germline V gene lookup returns CDR1 ENHRY and CDR2 SYGVKD. With 8 bases removed from V and 6 bases from J, the gap between germline ends came to 14 bases. CDR3 loop: CAIGGHGPNSPLHF. DNA of the CDR3: TGTGCCATCGGAGGGCACGGACCTAATTCACCCCTCCACTTT.

This clonotype appeared a few times. V is TRBV19 and J is TRBJ2-3; unclear D gene. The V gene's germline CDR1 is LNHDA and CDR2 SQIVND (reference sequence). This CDR3 is built from 13 residues. V lost 4 bases, J lost 5 bases, and 10 bases lay in between. CDR3 sequence (DNA): TGTGCCAGTAGTACGGATTTTGGAGATACGCAGTATTTT. It specifies CASSTDFGDTQYF.

The rearrangement joins TRBV4-1 to TRBJ2-3; D possibly corresponds to TRBD1 (6 bases). Germline V gene data show CDR1 as MGHRA and CDR2 as YSYEKL. V was shortened by 4 bases and J by 8 bases, with 16 bases between the two germline ends. The CDR3 covers 14 residues. CDR3 protein: CASSPYQGSVTQYF. The CDR3 DNA is TGCGCCAGCAGCCCCTACCAGGGGTCAGTTACGCAGTATTTT.

At least ten counts were recorded for this clonotype. The chain has TRBV28 and TRBJ1-1, with D tentatively TRBD1 (5 bases). Germline CDR1 is MDHEN and CDR2 is SYDVKM. This CDR3 has 15 residues. The V end lost 5 bases, the J end lost 0 bases, and 13 bases lay between the germline ends. The CDR3 DNA reads as TGTGCCAGCAGTCCCGTAGACAGAATGAACACTGAAGCTTTCTTT. Translated: CASSPVDRMNTEAFF.

Ten or more counts support this clonotype. The rearrangement joins TRBV7-6 to TRBJ2-5; D is undetermined. V was pared by 3 bases and J by 0 bases, with 17 bases between. The CDR3 runs 17 residues. CDR1 SGHVS and CDR2 FNYEAQ come from the germline V gene. CDR3 in amino acids: CASSFSGSYTYQETQYF. As DNA, the CDR3 is TGTGCCAGCAGCTTTTCCGGGTCCTACACCTACCAAGAGACCCAGTACTTC. Complete variable domain (other parts from reference TRBV7-6 and TRBJ2-5): GAGVSQSPRYKVTKRGQDVALRCDPISGHVSLYWYRQALGQGPEFLTYFNYEAQQDKSGLPNDRFSAERPEGSISTLTIQRTEQRDSAMYRCASSFSGSYTYQETQYFGPGTRLLVL.

J is TRBJ2-7 and V is TRBV4-1; D not certain. Germline V gene data show CDR1 as MGHRA and CDR2 as YSYEKL. The CDR3 contains 14 residues. V gave up 1 base and J gave up 3 bases, with 10 bases separating them. This CDR3 reads CASSQVGQYYEQYV. The CDR3 DNA reads TGCGCCAGCAGCCAAGTAGGGCAGTACTACGAGCAGTACGTC.

This chain connects TRBV5-5 to TRBJ1-1; perhaps TRBD1 as D (5 bases). CDR3 length equals 15 residues. CDR1 is SGHKS, CDR2 YYEKEE, per germline (reference sequence). Trimming shortened V by 0 bases and J by 2 bases, and 11 bases separated the two germline ends. CDR3 bases: TGTGCCAGCAGCTTGGGCCGGGGGGAAAACACTGAAGCTTTCTTT. Translating it yields CASSLGRGENTEAFF.

This sequence joins TRBV5-4 and TRBJ1-3; 9 bases match TRBD1. The V gene's germline CDR1 is SGHNT and CDR2 YYREEE (reference sequence). V lost 0 bases to trimming and J lost 5 bases; unmatched junction nucleotides: 3. The CDR3 length is 15 residues. The CDR3, as DNA: TGTGCCAGCAGCTTGGGTGGACAGGGGAGAAACACCATATATTTT. Its protein is CASSLGGQGRNTIYF.

The genes are TRBV5-4 and TRBJ1-2; 8 bases agree with TRBD1. The CDR3 contains 14 residues. The ends lost 4 bases at V and 5 bases at J; junction bases unmatched: 7. Germline assignment: CDR1 SGHNT and CDR2 YYREEE (reference sequence). Written as DNA, the CDR3 is TGTGCCAGCAGCGCCATGACAGGGGTGTATGGCTACACCTTC. The encoded protein is CASSAMTGVYGYTF.

This clonotype was detected many times. The V call is TRBV5-6, the J call TRBJ1-1; D uncertain. Trimming took off 2 bases at V and 0 bases at J, with 2 bases between the two ends. Germline loops: CDR1 SGHDT, CDR2 YYEEEE. The CDR3 runs to 12 residues. CDR3 residues: CASSFLNTEAFF. DNA for the CDR3: TGTGCCAGCAGCTTCCTGAACACTGAAGCTTTCTTT.

The chain couples TRBV19 to TRBJ1-6; D gene uncertain. Germline V CDR1 and CDR2: LNHDA, SQIVND (reference sequence). The length of the CDR3 is 13 residues. Trimming cost V 2 bases and J 8 bases, with 7 bases left between them. The CDR3 DNA follows: TGTGCCAGTAGTATAATGCGGGATTCACCCCTCCACTTT. Its translation is CASSIMRDSPLHF.

The table lists this clonotype with many counts. This chain's CDR3 is CASSRTRDSGSYEQYV. CDR3 nucleotide sequence: TGTGCCAGCAGTCGCACCCGGGACAGCGGCTCCTACGAGCAGTACGTC. This chain connects TRBV6-2 or TRBV6-3 to TRBJ2-7; the match to TRBD1 covers 7 bases. CDR1 and CDR2 (germline): MNHEY, SVGEGT. CDR3 size: 16 residues. V gave up 5 bases and J gave up 0 bases; unmatched junction bases: 10.

J is TRBJ2-1 and V is TRBV7-3, with 7 bases lining up with TRBD2. The junction had 13 bases not matched to a gene; V was cut back by 2 bases and J by 9 bases. Looked up from germline, CDR1 is SGHTA and CDR2 is FQGTGA. The CDR3 totals 16 residues. CDR3 residues: CASSLRGLALAGEQFF. CDR3 bases: TGTGCCAGCAGCTTACGCGGCCTAGCATTAGCGGGTGAGCAGTTCTTC.

This clonotype has only a few counts. As DNA, the CDR3 is TGTGCCAGCTCAACCCGGGAGAGAAGCACAGATACGCAGTATTTT. This translates into CASSTRERSTDTQYF. This chain connects TRBV18 to TRBJ2-3; a weak D match, TRBD2 (6 bases). In germline, CDR1 is KGHSH, CDR2 LQKENI. The CDR3 has 15 residues. V gave up 5 bases and J gave up 0 bases, with 12 bases separating them.

The sample holds a few counts of this clonotype. The chain employs TRBV5-1 and TRBJ1-1; TRBD1 is a possible D gene (6 bases). The CDR3 extends over 17 amino acids. Germline V gene data show CDR1 as SGHRS and CDR2 as YFSETQ. The germline V and J ends were trimmed by 0 bases and 6 bases, with 21 bases remaining between them. The CDR3 DNA is TGCGCCAGCAGCTTGGACAGGGTGATCAGTTCGAGCGCTGAAGCTTTCTTT. This sequence encodes CASSLDRVISSSAEAFF. Full variable domain (missing parts from reference TRBV5-1 and TRBJ1-1): KAGVTQTPRYLIKTRGQQVTLSCSPISGHRSVSWYQQTPGQGLQFLFEYFSETQRNKGNFPGRFSGRQFSNSRSEMNVSTLELGDSALYLCASSLDRVISSSAEAFFGQGTRLTVV.

The table lists this clonotype with a few counts. The gene calls are TRBV10-3 and TRBJ2-5, with 7 bases that match TRBD2. The CDR3 loop spans 17 amino acids. Trimming cost V 2 bases and J 2 bases; bases outside gene matches: 11. Per germline, CDR1 ENHRY and CDR2 SYGVKD. As DNA, the CDR3 is TGTGCCATCAGTGAGGTCGGGCTAGCGGATAGGCAAGAGACCCAGTACTTC. Amino acids: CAISEVGLADRQETQYF.

This chain connects TRBV2 to TRBJ2-7; TRBD1 agrees at 9 bases. J lost 3 bases, V lost 10 bases, and 7 bases had no gene match. The CDR3 sequence is 13 residues long. The germline V gene encodes CDR1 SNHLY and CDR2 FYNNEI. The CDR3 bases are TGTGCCACCAGGACAGGGGATAACTACGAGCAGTACTTC. It yields the protein CATRTGDNYEQYF. The whole variable domain, remainder taken from reference TRBV2 and TRBJ2-7, is EPEVTQTPSHQVTQMGQEVILRCVPISNHLYFYWYRQILGQKVEFLVSFYNNEISEKSEIFDDQFSVERPDGSNFTLKIRSTKLEDSAMYFCATRTGDNYEQYFGPGTRLTVT.